This T cell receptor (beta chain) was obtained from a study of cytomegalovirus exposure and HLA in healthy donors. Points from the study as a whole: It was likely that a cluster of highly shared sequence variants was a sequencing artifact. Other equally common chains were less clonally expanded than HLA-associated TCR beta chains, a later analysis showed.

This cohort consisted of healthy bone marrow donors. This clone has just a few counts. No antigen is known for it. V lost 0 bases and J 2 bases, leaving 24 bases between the germline ends. CDR1 and CDR2 (germline): SGHKS, YYEKEE (reference sequence). The CDR3 has 19 residues. PCR was performed using 60 Vbeta and 13 Jbeta primers. Using immunoSEQ multiplex PCR, the repertoire was profiled, and TCRdb retains in-frame clones only, with some absent. The data contain 95,000 to 150,000 clones, 77% of them singletons. Sequencing was carried out using PBMCs. V usage is TRBV5-5 and J usage is TRBJ2-7; D perhaps matches TRBD1 (11 bases). This receptor was obtained from a human donor in good health. This CDR3 is CASSLVWTGGLAGAYEQYF. CDR3 nucleotides: TGTGCCAGCAGCTTGGTTTGGACAGGGGGCCTAGCGGGGGCCTACGAGCAGTACTTC.